The clone carrying this TCR beta chain was detected only a few times. What it recognizes is unknown. This entry comes from a study of T-cell memory formation after mild COVID-19. Study-level background: Largely donor-specific sequence clusters came from two donors.

The CDR3 is made up of 12 amino acids. Germline V gives CDR1 SEHNR, CDR2 FQNEAQ (reference sequence). The V and J ends lost 8 bases and 3 bases respectively, with 10 bases between them. 5'RACE primed from the constant segment yielded TCR alpha and TCR beta cDNA libraries bearing sample barcodes and UMIs. TCRdb ran MiXCR on the 5' RACE reads and lists one entry per CDR3 protein. The sample lists some 200,000 distinct CDR3 sequences; 9.5% were seen once. Study findings and constraints: Clones that contracted from day 15 to 85 had balanced CD4/CD8; later expanders were CD4+ biased. Some clones that responded were present in memory (sampled pre-infection), which suggests cross-reactive memory joined.

The sequencing sample was made of PBMCs or a T cell subset sorted from them (not recorded which). This chain joins TRBV7-9 and TRBJ1-2; no reliable D call. The TCR originated in a man aged 18-30 years who had mild COVID-19 (a few samples of this study predate the infection). Cell type and time point are not known. CDR3 sequence reads: CASDDRYYGYTF. Here the CDR3 DNA reads TGTGCCAGCGACGACCGCTACTATGGCTACACCTTC.